This TCR beta chain appears in the sequencing data of a study of CD8 T cells in Susac syndrome. CDR1 and CDR2 from the germline V gene are ENHRY and SYGVKD. V dropped 0 bases and J dropped 3 bases, with 9 bases sitting between them. The CDR3 sequence is 16 residues long. Random hexamers served to reverse transcribe roughly 0.45 to 1 ug RNA. TCRdb passed the immunoSEQ multiplex PCR reads through MiXCR, listing each CDR3 protein once. The table includes under 150,000 distinct CDR3 sequences, roughly 80% detected once. What was sequenced was CD8+ T cells from PBMCs. The chain couples TRBV10-3 to TRBJ2-6; D might be TRBD1 (6 bases). The receptor was derived from a human donor with multiple sclerosis. The CDR3 DNA sequence: TGTGCCATCAGTGAGTCGACAGGCCATGGGGCCAACGTCCTGACTTTC. It is translated as CAISESTGHGANVLTF.